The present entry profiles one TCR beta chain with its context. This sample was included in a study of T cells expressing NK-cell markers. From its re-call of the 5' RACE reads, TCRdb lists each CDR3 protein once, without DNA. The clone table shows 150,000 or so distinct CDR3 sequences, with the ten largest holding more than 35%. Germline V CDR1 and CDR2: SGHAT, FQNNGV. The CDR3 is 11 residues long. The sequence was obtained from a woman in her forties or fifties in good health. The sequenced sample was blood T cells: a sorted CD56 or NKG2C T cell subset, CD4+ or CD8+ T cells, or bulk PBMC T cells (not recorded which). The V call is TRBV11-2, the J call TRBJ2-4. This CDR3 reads CASSRGNIQYF.